The 18 T cell receptor beta chains reported below all come from one sample, sequenced in a study of shared clonotypes between healthy human individuals. This table comes from immunoSEQ multiplex PCR, and its TCRdb copy is limited to in-frame clones, with some not included. The profile shows about 520,000 clones, 81% of them singletons. The sample taken for sequencing was PBMCs. The receptor source for this set is a woman aged 40 to 50 in good health. Some clones in this sample may be carry-over from other donors' samples.

The chain couples TRBV18 to TRBJ2-7, with a weak D call TRBD2 (5 bases). The CDR3 sequence is 16 residues long. Germline V CDR1 and CDR2: KGHSH, LQKENI. Trimming left V 3 bases short and J 9 bases short, with 24 bases between. The CDR3 loop is CASSPSQRAVYERQYF. The CDR3 DNA sequence: TGTGCCAGCTCACCCTCACAGAGGGCGGTTTACGAGCGGCAGTACTTC.

As DNA, the CDR3 is TGTGCCAGCAGCGGGACAGGGGCCAGTGAGCAGTTCTTC. Encoded protein: CASSGTGASEQFF. The chain uses TRBV9 and TRBJ2-1, with 9 bases identical to TRBD1. The V gene's germline CDR1 is SGDLS and CDR2 YYNGEE. This CDR3 region has 13 residues. The V gene end was trimmed by 3 bases and the J gene end by 9 bases; junction bases not matched to a gene: 4.

Regarding this clone: It differs at one base from a far larger clone, so likely a read error. This chain links TRBV7-9 with TRBJ2-7; 9 bases map to TRBD2. CDR1 and CDR2 (germline): SEHNR, FQNEAQ (reference sequence). V was clipped by 4 bases and J by 6 bases; unmatched bases: 7. There are 14 residues in the CDR3. Here the CDR3 DNA reads TGTGCCAGCAGCTCATCGGGACTAGCAAGCGAGCAGTACTTC. Residues: CASSSSGLASEQYF.

The chain combines TRBV7-9 with TRBJ1-2; D is undetermined. Germline-derived CDR1 and CDR2 are SEHNR and FQNEAQ (reference sequence). The CDR3 consists of 13 residues. V was trimmed by 1 base and J by 2 bases, leaving 5 bases between them. Here the CDR3 DNA reads TGTGCCAGCAGCTTAGACGGAAACTATGGCTACACCTTC. This encodes CASSLDGNYGYTF.

As to this clone: A far larger clone is off by one base, so a read error is likely. In DNA, the CDR3 is TGTGCCAGCAGTTCCCCCAGGACAGGGTTGTTTGGCTACACCTTC. Its protein is CASSSPRTGLFGYTF. This chain connects TRBV6-6 to TRBJ1-2, with 8 bases that match TRBD1. The CDR3 has 15 amino acids. Trimming at V came to 4 bases and at J to 7 bases, leaving 11 bases not matched to a gene. Germline CDR1 reads MNHNY; CDR2 reads SVGAGI (reference sequence).

The chain carries TRBV28 and TRBJ1-1; a weak D match, TRBD1 (6 bases). The CDR3 totals 14 residues. Between the trimmed V and J ends, which lost 6 bases and 0 bases, there was a span of 11 bases. In germline, CDR1 is MDHEN, CDR2 SYDVKM. CDR3 nucleotides: TGTGCCAGCAGCACGAACAGGGTGAACACTGAAGCTTTCTTT. It is translated as CASSTNRVNTEAFF. The full variable domain, completed using reference TRBV28 and TRBJ1-1, is DVKVTQSSRYLVKRTGEKVFLECVQDMDHENMFWYRQDPGLGLRLIYFSYDVKMKEKGDIPEGYSVSREKKERFSLILESASTNQTSMYLCASSTNRVNTEAFFGQGTRLTVV.

Notes on this clone: A read error likely explains this, since a far larger clone differs by one base. V and J are TRBV4-1 and TRBJ1-2; D possibly corresponds to TRBD1 (6 bases). The germline CDR1 and CDR2 sequences are MGHRA and YSYEKL. V was shortened by 0 bases and J by 8 bases, with 19 bases between the two germline ends. CDR3 size: 16 residues. CDR3 coding DNA: TGCGCCAGCAGCCAAGAGGGGGGCTACAGCGCGCGGGGCTACACCTTC. Protein product: CASSQEGGYSARGYTF.

The chain links TRBV2 to TRBJ2-7; D is unclear. Germline V gives CDR1 SNHLY, CDR2 FYNNEI. The CDR3 extends over 12 amino acids. The ends were cut back, 5 bases at V and 12 bases at J, with 17 bases in the middle. The CDR3 DNA follows: TGTGCCAGCAGTTTAGTTGAAGGTCGTCGGTACTTC. This encodes CASSLVEGRRYF. Filled out from reference TRBV2 and TRBJ2-7, the complete variable domain reads EPEVTQTPSHQVTQMGQEVILRCVPISNHLYFYWYRQILGQKVEFLVSFYNNEISEKSEIFDDQFSVERPDGSNFTLKIRSTKLEDSAMYFCASSLVEGRRYFGPGTRLTVT.

The V gene is TRBV7-2, the J gene TRBJ1-3, with D tentatively TRBD1 (6 bases). This CDR3 region has 15 residues. Trimming left V 5 bases short and J 4 bases short, with 15 bases between. Per the germline V gene, CDR1 is SGHTA and CDR2 is FQGNSA. The CDR3 sequence is CASSPSGTPGNTIYF. In DNA, the CDR3 is TGTGCCAGCAGCCCCTCGGGGACACCCGGAAACACCATATATTTT.

The J gene is TRBJ1-3, the V gene TRBV29-1; 8 bases line up with TRBD1. This CDR3 contains 18 residues. The V and J ends lost 1 base and 0 bases, in that order; junction bases with no gene match: 11. Looked up from germline, CDR1 is SQVTM and CDR2 is ANQGSEA. The CDR3 coding sequence is TGCAGCGTTGAAGTTCGGGGATGGACAGGGAGCTCTGGAAACACCATATATTTT. It translates to CSVEVRGWTGSSGNTIYF.

The chain employs TRBV6-5 and TRBJ2-1, with TRBD2 identical over 8 bases. CDR1 and CDR2 from the germline V gene are MNHEY and SVGAGI. V was clipped by 5 bases and J by 6 bases; unmatched bases: 9. The CDR3 is 15 residues long. CDR3 sequence reads: CASSNRLASFNEQFF. The CDR3 DNA is TGTGCCAGCAGTAACCGACTAGCGAGTTTCAATGAGCAGTTCTTC.

This chain links TRBV5-6 with TRBJ2-3; 12 bases fit TRBD2. Per the germline V gene, CDR1 is SGHDT and CDR2 is YYEEEE. The CDR3 covers 16 residues. V was clipped by 0 bases and J by 3 bases; unmatched bases: 2. The CDR3 reads CASSLATSGRTDTQYF. The CDR3 nucleotides are TGTGCCAGCAGCTTGGCAACTAGCGGGAGGACAGATACGCAGTATTTT.

The J gene is TRBJ1-4, the V gene TRBV14, with D possibly TRBD1 on 5 matching bases. Germline V gene sequence: CDR1 SGHDN, CDR2 FVKESK. The CDR3 is made up of 15 amino acids. V lost 6 bases to trimming and J lost 3 bases, with 14 bases between them. The CDR3 protein is CASSQLGLSNEKLFF. DNA for the CDR3: TGTGCCAGCAGTCAGCTGGGGCTTTCTAATGAAAAACTGTTTTTT.

With regard to this clone: Being one base from a much bigger clone, this may be a read error. This sequence joins TRBV2 and TRBJ1-1; D is unclear. Trimming left V 2 bases short and J 1 base short, with 5 bases between. Germline lookup yields CDR1 SNHLY and CDR2 FYNNEI. This CDR3 comprises 13 residues. The CDR3 DNA reads as TGTGCCAGCAGTGAACAGGCGAACACTGAAGCTTTCTTT. Its translation: CASSEQANTEAFF. Complete variable domain (other parts from reference TRBV2 and TRBJ1-1): EPEVTQTPSHQVTQMGQEVILRCVPISNHLYFYWYRQILGQKVEFLVSFYNNEISEKSEIFDDQFSVERPDGSNFTLKIRSTKLEDSAMYFCASSEQANTEAFFGQGTRLTVV.

The V gene is TRBV27, the J gene TRBJ2-3; D is possibly TRBD1 or TRBD2 (5 bases each). Germline CDR1 MNHEY, CDR2 SMNVEV (reference sequence). The CDR3 runs to 14 residues. V lost 6 bases to trimming and J lost 0 bases, with 10 bases between them. For the CDR3, the DNA is TGTGCCAGCAGCCCGGGACGGAGCACAGATACGCAGTATTTT. Translating it yields CASSPGRSTDTQYF.

The rearrangement links TRBV4-1 to TRBJ2-1; D might be TRBD2 (5 bases). Trimming shortened V by 1 base and J by 6 bases, and 16 bases separated the two germline ends. CDR3 length: 16 residues. CDR1 MGHRA and CDR2 YSYEKL come from the germline V gene. CDR3 in amino acids: CASSQVPSIRSNEQFF. The CDR3 coding sequence is TGCGCCAGCAGCCAAGTCCCTAGCATTCGGTCCAATGAGCAGTTCTTC.

The J gene is TRBJ2-7, the V gene TRBV30; D is unclear. The CDR3 consists of 14 residues. The V gene's germline CDR1 is GTSNPN and CDR2 SVGIG (reference sequence). Trimming left V 2 bases short and J 6 bases short, with 17 bases between. The chain's CDR3 is CAWSPLVGLGEQYF. DNA for the CDR3: TGTGCCTGGAGTCCCCTAGTTGGGCTAGGCGAGCAGTACTTC.

The J gene is TRBJ2-7, the V gene TRBV6-5; 11 positions match TRBD2. CDR1 and CDR2 (germline): MNHEY, SVGAGI. V lost 6 bases to trimming and J lost 0 bases; unmatched junction nucleotides: 4. The length of the CDR3 is 15 residues. This CDR3 reads CASRELAGDSYEQYF. The CDR3 nucleotides read TGTGCCAGCAGAGAACTAGCGGGAGACTCCTACGAGCAGTACTTC.